Here is one TCR beta chain with its context. The antigen is not known. V shed 4 bases and J shed 7 bases, with 9 bases lying between them. The CDR3 covers 12 residues. CDR1 and CDR2 (germline): SGDLS, YYNGEE. This sample stems from a study of breast tumors, draining lymph nodes, adjacent tissues. General observations from the study: Luminal-like breast cancer showed significantly higher tumor–nontumor repertoire similarity than basal-like. Tumor T cell lymph node origin was a supported hypothesis, not proven. Tumor repertoires ranked between lymph nodes and nontumor tissue in diversity, with V and J gene preferences. Most tumor T cells seemingly derive from lymph node, then expand in tumor.

One entry per CDR3 protein, called by TCRdb with MiXCR from the multiplex PCR reads. The table has approximately 22,000 distinct CDR3 sequences, about 61% seen once; the top ten hold 15% to 20%. The chain combines TRBV9 with TRBJ2-1; maybe TRBD2 (6 bases). The material sequenced was tumor-adjacent breast tissue. The TCR sequence derives from a female donor with breast cancer. Some clones in this sample may be carry-over from other donors' samples. The CDR3 protein is CASSTGVNEQFF. Written as DNA, the CDR3 is TGTGCCAGCAGCACGGGGGTGAATGAGCAGTTCTTC.